Listed below are T cell receptor beta chains from one sample, sequenced in a study of T cell responses to AZD1222 COVID-19 vaccine. Measured with immunoSEQ multiplex PCR; TCRdb has only the in-frame clones, and not every one. The table includes 150,000 to 200,000 clones, 75% to 95% detected once. The sample consisted of peripheral blood, taken on day 0 of AZD1222 vaccination. Receptor source: an adult in good health. Both conserved end residues are part of each CDR3. D genes are given only for firm matches. Not every row has a clone size; where given, it reads once, few, many or a size class.

clone_size	v_call	d_call	j_call	cdr3_aa	cdr3_nt
NA	TRBV11-2	NA	TRBJ1-2	CASSLGGMGRSYGYTF	TGTGCCAGCAGCTTAGGGGGAATGGGGCGAAGTTATGGCTACACCTTC
NA	TRBV21-1	NA	TRBJ1-3	CASSKKGQCSGNTIYF	TGTGCCAGCAGCAAAAAAGGGCAGTGCTCTGGAAACACCATATATTTT
NA	TRBV2	NA	TRBJ1-3	CASKERMPGNTIYF	TGTGCCAGCAAGGAGAGGATGCCTGGAAACACCATATATTTT
NA	TRBV27	TRBD2	TRBJ2-1	CAVRGTSISDEQFF	TGTGCCGTACGGGGGACTAGCATTAGCGATGAGCAGTTCTTC
NA	TRBV20-1	NA	TRBJ1-1	CSARVNEEAFF	TGCAGTGCTAGAGTTAACGAGGAAGCTTTCTTT
NA	TRBV30	TRBD1	TRBJ1-5	CAWSDGTGANQPQHF	TGTGCCTGGAGTGACGGGACAGGGGCCAATCAGCCCCAGCATTTT
NA	TRBV7-9	NA	TRBJ1-3	CASSPRRADSSGNTIYF	TGTGCCAGCAGCCCCCGGAGGGCAGACAGCTCTGGAAACACCATATATTTT
NA	TRBV6-5	NA	TRBJ1-1	CASSYGRVGATEAFF	TGTGCCAGCAGTTACGGAAGGGTAGGAGCCACTGAAGCTTTCTTT
NA	TRBV7-9	NA	TRBJ1-4	CASSPRGSGEKLFF	TGTGCCAGCAGCCCTCGGGGGAGCGGTGAAAAACTGTTTTTT
once	TRBV27	NA	TRBJ1-5	CASSVIGGPKNNQPQHF	TGTGCCAGCAGTGTTATCGGGGGACCGAAGAATAATCAGCCCCAGCATTTT
few	TRBV4-3	NA	TRBJ1-5	CASSQDMGAQSQPQHF	TGCGCCAGCAGCCAAGATATGGGGGCACAATCTCAGCCCCAGCATTTT
NA	TRBV10-3	TRBD2	TRBJ2-7	CAISEGTSVYEQYF	TGTGCCATCAGTGAGGGGACTAGCGTCTACGAGCAGTACTTC
once	TRBV5-1	TRBD2	TRBJ2-7	CASSFGGTSGSYEQYF	TGCGCCAGCAGCTTTGGAGGGACTAGCGGTTCCTACGAGCAGTACTTC
NA	TRBV12-5	NA	TRBJ2-1	CASGLSTTYNEQFF	TGTGCTAGTGGTTTATCCACTACCTACAATGAGCAGTTCTTC